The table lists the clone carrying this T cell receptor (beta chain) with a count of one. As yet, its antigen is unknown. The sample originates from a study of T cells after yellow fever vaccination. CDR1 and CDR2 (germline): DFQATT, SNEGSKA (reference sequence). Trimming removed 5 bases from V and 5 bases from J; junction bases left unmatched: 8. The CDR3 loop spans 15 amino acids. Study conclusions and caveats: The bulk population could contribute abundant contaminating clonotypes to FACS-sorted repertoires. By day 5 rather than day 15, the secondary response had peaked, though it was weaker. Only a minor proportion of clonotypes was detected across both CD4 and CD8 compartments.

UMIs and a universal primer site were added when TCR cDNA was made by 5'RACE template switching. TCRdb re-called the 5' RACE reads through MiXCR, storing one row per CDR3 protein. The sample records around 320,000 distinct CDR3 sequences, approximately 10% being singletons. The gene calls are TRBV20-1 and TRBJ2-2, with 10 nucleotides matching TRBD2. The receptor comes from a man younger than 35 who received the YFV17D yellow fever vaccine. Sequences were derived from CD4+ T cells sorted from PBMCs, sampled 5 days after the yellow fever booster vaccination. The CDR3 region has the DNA TGCAGTGCTGTAATACTAGCGGGGACTACCGGGGAGCTGTTTTTT. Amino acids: CSAVILAGTTGELFF.